The clone carrying this TCR beta chain was observed many times. TCR beta libraries were made by quantitative 5'-RACE with molecular barcodes. Using its own MiXCR run on the 5' RACE reads, TCRdb lists one record per CDR3 protein. The sample holds around 250,000 distinct CDR3 sequences, about a sixth seen once. This sample stems from a study of CD8 T cells in ankylosing spondylitis. CDR1 LGHNA and CDR2 YNFKEQ come from the germline V gene. The CDR3 is 15 residues long. The V gene lost 1 base and the J gene lost 5 bases, with 15 bases spanning the gap. The specimen was blood, either unsorted or a sorted T cell fraction (not recorded which). The chain is built from TRBV4-2 and TRBJ2-7; D call uncertain. The sequence came from a male donor with ankylosing spondylitis or in good health (not recorded which). CDR3 sequence reads: CASSQVPPGSDEQYF. CDR3 in DNA: TGTGCCAGCAGCCAAGTTCCCCCGGGTTCCGACGAGCAGTACTTC.